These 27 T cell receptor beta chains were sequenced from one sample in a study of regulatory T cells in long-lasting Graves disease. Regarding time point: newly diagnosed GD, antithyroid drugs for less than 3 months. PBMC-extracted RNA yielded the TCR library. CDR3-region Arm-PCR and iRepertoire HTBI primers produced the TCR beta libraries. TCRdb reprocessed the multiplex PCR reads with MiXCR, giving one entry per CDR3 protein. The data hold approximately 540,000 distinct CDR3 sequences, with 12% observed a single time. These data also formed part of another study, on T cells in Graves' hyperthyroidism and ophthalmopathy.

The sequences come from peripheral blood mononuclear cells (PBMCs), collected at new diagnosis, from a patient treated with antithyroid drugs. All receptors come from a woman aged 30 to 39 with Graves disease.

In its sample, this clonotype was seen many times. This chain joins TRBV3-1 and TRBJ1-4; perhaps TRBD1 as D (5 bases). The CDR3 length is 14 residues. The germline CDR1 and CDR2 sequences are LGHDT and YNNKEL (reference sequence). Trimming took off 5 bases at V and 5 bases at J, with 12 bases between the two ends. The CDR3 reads CASSAGTANEKLFF. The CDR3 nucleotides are TGTGCCAGCAGCGCCGGGACTGCAAATGAAAAACTGTTTTTT.

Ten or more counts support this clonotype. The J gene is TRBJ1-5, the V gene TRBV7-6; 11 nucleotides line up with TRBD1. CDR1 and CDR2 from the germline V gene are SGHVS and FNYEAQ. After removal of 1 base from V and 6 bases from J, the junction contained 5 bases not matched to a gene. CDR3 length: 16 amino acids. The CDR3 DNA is TGTGCCAGCAGCTTAGTGGGACAGGGGGTGGTTCAGCCCCAGCATTTT. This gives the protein CASSLVGQGVVQPQHF.

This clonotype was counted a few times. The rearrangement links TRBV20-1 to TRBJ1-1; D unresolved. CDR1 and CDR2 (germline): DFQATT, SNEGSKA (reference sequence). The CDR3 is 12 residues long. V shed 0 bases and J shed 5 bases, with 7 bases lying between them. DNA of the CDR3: TGCAGTGCTAGAGACGTGGGAACTGAAGCTTTCTTT. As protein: CSARDVGTEAFF.

CDR3 in amino acids: CASSLIFADTQYF. In DNA, the CDR3 is TGTGCCAGCAGCTTGATTTTCGCGGATACGCAGTATTTT. The chain combines TRBV5-6 with TRBJ2-3; D ambiguous. Germline CDR1 SGHDT, CDR2 YYEEEE. The germline V and J ends were trimmed by 1 base and 6 bases, with 9 bases remaining between them. The length of the CDR3 is 13 residues.

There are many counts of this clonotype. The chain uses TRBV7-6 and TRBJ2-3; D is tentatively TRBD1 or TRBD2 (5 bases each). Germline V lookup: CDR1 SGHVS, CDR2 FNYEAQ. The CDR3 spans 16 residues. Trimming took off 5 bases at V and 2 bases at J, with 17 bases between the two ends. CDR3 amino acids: CASSPLWGISTDTQYF. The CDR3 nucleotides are TGTGCCAGCAGCCCACTTTGGGGGATTTCCACAGATACGCAGTATTTT.

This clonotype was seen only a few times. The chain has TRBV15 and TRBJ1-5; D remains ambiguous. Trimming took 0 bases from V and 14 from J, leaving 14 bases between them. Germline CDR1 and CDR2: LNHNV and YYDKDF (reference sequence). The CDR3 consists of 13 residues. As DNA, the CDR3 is TGTGCCACCAGCAGAGATGGAGAGCCAGCTGAGCATTTT. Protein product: CATSRDGEPAEHF.

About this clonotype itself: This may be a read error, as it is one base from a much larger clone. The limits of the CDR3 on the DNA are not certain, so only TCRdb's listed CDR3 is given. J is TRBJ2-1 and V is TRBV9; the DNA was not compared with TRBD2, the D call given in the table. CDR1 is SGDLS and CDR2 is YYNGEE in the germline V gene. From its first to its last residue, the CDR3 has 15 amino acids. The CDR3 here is CASSVASGNYNEHFF.

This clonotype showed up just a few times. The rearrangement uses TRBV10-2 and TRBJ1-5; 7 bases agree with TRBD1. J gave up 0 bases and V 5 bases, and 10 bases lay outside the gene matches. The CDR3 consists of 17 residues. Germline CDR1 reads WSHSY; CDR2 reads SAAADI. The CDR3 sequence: CASSRRDRLNSNQPQHF. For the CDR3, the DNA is TGCGCCAGCAGTAGACGGGACAGACTCAATAGCAATCAGCCCCAGCATTTT.

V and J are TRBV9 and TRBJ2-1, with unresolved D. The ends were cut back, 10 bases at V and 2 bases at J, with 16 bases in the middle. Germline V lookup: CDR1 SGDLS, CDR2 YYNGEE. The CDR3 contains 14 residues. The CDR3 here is CAWRDRLPYNEQFF. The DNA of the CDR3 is TGTGCCTGGAGAGATCGACTGCCCTACAATGAGCAGTTCTTC.

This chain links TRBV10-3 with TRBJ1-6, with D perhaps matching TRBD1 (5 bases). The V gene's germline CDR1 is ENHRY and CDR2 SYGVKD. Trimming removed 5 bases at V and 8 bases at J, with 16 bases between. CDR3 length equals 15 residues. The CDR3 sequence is CAISPTDSGDSPLHF. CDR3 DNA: TGTGCCATCAGTCCGACAGATAGCGGCGATTCACCCCTCCACTTT.

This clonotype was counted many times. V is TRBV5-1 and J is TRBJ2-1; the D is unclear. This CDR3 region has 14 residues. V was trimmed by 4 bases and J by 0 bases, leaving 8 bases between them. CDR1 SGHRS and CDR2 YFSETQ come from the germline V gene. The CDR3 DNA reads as TGCGCCAGCAGCGGCTTGAGCTCCTACAATGAGCAGTTCTTC. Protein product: CASSGLSSYNEQFF.

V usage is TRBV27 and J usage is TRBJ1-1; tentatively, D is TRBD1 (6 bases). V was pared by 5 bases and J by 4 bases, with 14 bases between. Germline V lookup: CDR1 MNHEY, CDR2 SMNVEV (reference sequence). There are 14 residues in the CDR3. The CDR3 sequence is CASSAQGEVTEAFF. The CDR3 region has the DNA TGTGCCAGCAGTGCACAGGGAGAGGTCACTGAAGCTTTCTTT.

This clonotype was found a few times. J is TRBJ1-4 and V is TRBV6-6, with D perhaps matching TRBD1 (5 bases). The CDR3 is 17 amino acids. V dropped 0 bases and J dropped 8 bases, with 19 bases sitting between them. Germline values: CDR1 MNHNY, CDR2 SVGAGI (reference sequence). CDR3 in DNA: TGTGCCAGCAGTTACTCGATAGCCGGGGGAGAAAGAGAAAAACTGTTTTTT. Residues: CASSYSIAGGEREKLFF.

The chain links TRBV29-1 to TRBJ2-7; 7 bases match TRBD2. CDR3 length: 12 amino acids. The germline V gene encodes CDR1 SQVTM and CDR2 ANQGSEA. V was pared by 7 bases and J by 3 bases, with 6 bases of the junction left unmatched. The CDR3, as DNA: TGCAGCGCCCTTCGGGGGGACTACGAGCAGTACTTC. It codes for CSALRGDYEQYF.

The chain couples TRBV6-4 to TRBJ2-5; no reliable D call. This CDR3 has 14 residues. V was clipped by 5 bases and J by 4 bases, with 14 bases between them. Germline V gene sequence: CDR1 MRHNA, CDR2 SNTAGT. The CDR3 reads CASSYLGWGETQYF. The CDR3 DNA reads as TGTGCCAGCAGTTACCTGGGGTGGGGAGAGACCCAGTACTTC.

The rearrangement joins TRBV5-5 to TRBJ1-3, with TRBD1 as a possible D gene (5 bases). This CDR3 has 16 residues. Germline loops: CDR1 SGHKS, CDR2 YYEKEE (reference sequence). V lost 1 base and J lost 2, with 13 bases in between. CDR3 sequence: CASSLWSRATGNTIYF. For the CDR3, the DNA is TGTGCCAGCAGCTTGTGGTCCAGGGCCACTGGAAACACCATATATTTT.

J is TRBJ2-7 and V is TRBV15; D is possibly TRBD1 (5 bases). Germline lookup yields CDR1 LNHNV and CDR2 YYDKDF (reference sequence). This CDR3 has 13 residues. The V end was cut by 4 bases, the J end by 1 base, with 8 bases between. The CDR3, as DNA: TGTGCCACCAGCACACAGGCTTCCTACGAGCAGTACTTC. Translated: CATSTQASYEQYF.

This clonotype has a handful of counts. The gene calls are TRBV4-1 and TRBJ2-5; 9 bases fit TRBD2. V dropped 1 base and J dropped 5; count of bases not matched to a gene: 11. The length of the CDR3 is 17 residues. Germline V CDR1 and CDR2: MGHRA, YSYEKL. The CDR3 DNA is TGCGCCAGCAGCCAAGGAAAGAGCGGGAGGATTGGGGAGACCCAGTACTTC. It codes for CASSQGKSGRIGETQYF.

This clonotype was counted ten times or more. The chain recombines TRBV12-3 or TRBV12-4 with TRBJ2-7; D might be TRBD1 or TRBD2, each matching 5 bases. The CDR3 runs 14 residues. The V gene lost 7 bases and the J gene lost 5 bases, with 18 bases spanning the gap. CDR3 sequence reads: CASNYGVRGDEQYF. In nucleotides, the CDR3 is TGTGCCAGCAATTACGGGGTGAGGGGAGACGAGCAGTACTTC.

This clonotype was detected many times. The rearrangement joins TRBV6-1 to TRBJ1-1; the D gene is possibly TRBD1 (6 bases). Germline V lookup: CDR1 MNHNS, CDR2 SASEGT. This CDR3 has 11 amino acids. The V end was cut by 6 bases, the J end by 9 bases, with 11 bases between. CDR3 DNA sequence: TGTGCCAGCAGAGGGACAATACAAGCTTTCTTT. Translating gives CASRGTIQAFF.

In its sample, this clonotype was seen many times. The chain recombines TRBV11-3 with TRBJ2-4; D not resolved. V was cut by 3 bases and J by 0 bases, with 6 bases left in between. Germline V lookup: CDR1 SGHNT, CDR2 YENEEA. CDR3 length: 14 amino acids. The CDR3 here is CASSFVRAKNIQYF. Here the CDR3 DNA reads TGTGCCAGCAGCTTTGTACGAGCCAAAAACATTCAGTACTTC.

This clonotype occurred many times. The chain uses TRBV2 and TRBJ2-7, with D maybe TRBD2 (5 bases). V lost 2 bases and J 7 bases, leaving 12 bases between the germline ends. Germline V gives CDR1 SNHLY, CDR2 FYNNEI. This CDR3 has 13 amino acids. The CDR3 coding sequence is TGTGCCAGCAGTGAACGGGGTTTCGGGGAGCAGTACTTC. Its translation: CASSERGFGEQYF.

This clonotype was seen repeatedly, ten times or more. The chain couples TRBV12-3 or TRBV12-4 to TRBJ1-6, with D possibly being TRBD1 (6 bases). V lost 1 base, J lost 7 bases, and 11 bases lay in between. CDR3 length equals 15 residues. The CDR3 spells CASSLEGEKNSPLHF. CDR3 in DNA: TGTGCCAGCAGTTTAGAGGGGGAGAAGAATTCACCCCTCCACTTT.

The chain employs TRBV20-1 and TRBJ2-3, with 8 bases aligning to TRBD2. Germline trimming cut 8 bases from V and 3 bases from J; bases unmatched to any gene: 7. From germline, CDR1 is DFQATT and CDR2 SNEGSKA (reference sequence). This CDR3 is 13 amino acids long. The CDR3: CSPPGLDTDTQYF. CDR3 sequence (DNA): TGCAGTCCCCCGGGACTAGATACAGATACGCAGTATTTT.

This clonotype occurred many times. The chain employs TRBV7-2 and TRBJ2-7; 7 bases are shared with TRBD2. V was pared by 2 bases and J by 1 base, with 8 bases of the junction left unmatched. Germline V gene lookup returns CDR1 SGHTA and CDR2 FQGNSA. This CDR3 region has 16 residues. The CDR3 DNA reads TGTGCCAGCAGCTTATCAGCAGCGGGGCGATCCTACGAGCAGTACTTC. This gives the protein CASSLSAAGRSYEQYF.

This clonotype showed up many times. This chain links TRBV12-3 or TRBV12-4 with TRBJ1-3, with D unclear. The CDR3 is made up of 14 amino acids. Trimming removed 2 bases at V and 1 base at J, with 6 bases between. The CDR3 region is CASSLFTSGNTIYF. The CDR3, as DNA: TGTGCCAGCAGTTTATTCACGTCTGGAAACACCATATATTTT.

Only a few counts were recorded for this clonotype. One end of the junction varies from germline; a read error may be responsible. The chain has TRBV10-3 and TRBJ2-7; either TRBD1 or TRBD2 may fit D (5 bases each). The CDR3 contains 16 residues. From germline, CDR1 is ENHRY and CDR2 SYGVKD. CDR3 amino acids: CASSFSPRGSSYEQYF. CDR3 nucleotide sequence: TGTGCCAGCAGTTTTAGTCCCCGGGGCAGCTCCTACGAGCAGTACTTC.